These 27 T cell receptor beta chains were sequenced from one sample in a study of blood T cell repertoires in COVID-19. The data were produced by immunoSEQ multiplex PCR, yet TCRdb's version contains in-frame clones alone and is incomplete. In the table there are about 64,000 clones, around 86% of which are singletons. Sequencing was done on a sample of peripheral blood. The receptors shown here come from a man between 40 and 49 years old with acute or convalescent COVID-19.

The V call is TRBV5-8, the J call TRBJ1-1; D perhaps matches TRBD1 (6 bases). V shed 7 bases and J shed 1 base, with 14 bases lying between them. CDR3 length: 14 residues. In germline, CDR1 is SGHTS, CDR2 YDEGEE. The CDR3 coding sequence is TGTGCCAGCGGACAGAACCGCCGGAACACTGAAGCTTTCTTT. Protein sequence: CASGQNRRNTEAFF.

The chain uses TRBV6-5 and TRBJ1-1; D call uncertain. There are 13 residues in the CDR3. Trimming cost V 7 bases and J 5 bases, with 14 bases left between them. Germline CDR1 is MNHEY and CDR2 is SVGAGI. The CDR3 loop reads CASNPPRVTEAFF. CDR3 bases: TGTGCCAGCAACCCGCCGAGGGTTACTGAAGCTTTCTTT.

The gene calls are TRBV7-6 and TRBJ2-6, with 7 nucleotides matching TRBD2. CDR3 length: 16 amino acids. The germline V gene has CDR1 SGHVS and CDR2 FNYEAQ. The V segment lost 5 bases and the J segment 2 bases; nucleotides outside the gene matches: 6. This CDR3 reads CASSVTGRPGANVLTF. The DNA of the CDR3 is TGTGCCAGCAGCGTGACCGGGAGGCCTGGGGCCAACGTCCTGACTTTC.

This rearrangement joins TRBV4-2 to TRBJ1-1; no definite D call. Germline V gene data show CDR1 as LGHNA and CDR2 as YNFKEQ. The CDR3 runs 15 residues. V lost 1 base, J lost 6 bases, and 15 bases lay in between. CDR3 sequence: CASSQVREGDAEAFF. The CDR3, as DNA: TGTGCCAGCAGCCAAGTGAGGGAAGGTGACGCTGAAGCTTTCTTT.

The V gene is TRBV2, the J gene TRBJ1-5; D may be TRBD1 (6 bases). The germline CDR1 and CDR2 sequences are SNHLY and FYNNEI. Deletions cut 7 bases from V and 3 bases from J, with 13 bases between. CDR3 size: 14 residues. CDR3 nucleotide sequence: TGTGCCAGCAAGAACACAGGGAACAATCAGCCCCAGCATTTT. It encodes CASKNTGNNQPQHF. The whole variable domain, remainder taken from reference TRBV2 and TRBJ1-5, is EPEVTQTPSHQVTQMGQEVILRCVPISNHLYFYWYRQILGQKVEFLVSFYNNEISEKSEIFDDQFSVERPDGSNFTLKIRSTKLEDSAMYFCASKNTGNNQPQHFGDGTRLSIL.

The CDR3 is CASKRGQGQAGEQYF. The CDR3 nucleotides are TGTGCCAGTAAAAGAGGGCAGGGGCAGGCCGGCGAGCAGTACTTC. The gene calls are TRBV19 and TRBJ2-7; maybe TRBD1 (6 bases). V was cut by 7 bases and J by 6 bases, with 22 bases left in between. The CDR3 consists of 15 residues. Germline V lookup: CDR1 LNHDA, CDR2 SQIVND (reference sequence).

This rearrangement joins TRBV2 to TRBJ2-5, with D possibly being TRBD2 (6 bases). The V end was cut by 6 bases, the J end by 2 bases, with 13 bases between. Per the germline V gene, CDR1 is SNHLY and CDR2 is FYNNEI. The CDR3 spans 14 residues. This CDR3 is CASRLRDFQETQYF. The DNA for the CDR3 is TGTGCCAGCAGGCTACGGGACTTTCAAGAGACCCAGTACTTC.

With regard to this clone: This may come from a read error, since a much larger clone is one base off. This sample also contains other DNA sequences that code for the same CDR3. The chain uses TRBV10-3 and TRBJ1-1; TRBD1 matches 9 bases. J was trimmed by 4 bases and V by 9 bases; bases with no gene match: 9. Looked up from germline, CDR1 is ENHRY and CDR2 is SYGVKD. The CDR3 length is 14 residues. CDR3 sequence (DNA): TGTGCCATTGGACAGGGGACGCTAGGCACTGAAGCTTTCTTT. Protein product: CAIGQGTLGTEAFF.

This clone was detected only once. The chain combines TRBV7-2 with TRBJ1-2; D is perhaps TRBD1 (6 bases). Germline values: CDR1 SGHTA, CDR2 FQGNSA. V was shortened by 0 bases and J by 8 bases, with 31 bases between the two germline ends. The CDR3 has 20 residues. The CDR3 coding sequence is TGTGCCAGCAGCTTAGCGGGATCGACAGGAAGCGTAACTATACGGAAAGGCTACACCTTC. Protein product: CASSLAGSTGSVTIRKGYTF.

The CDR3 loop reads CASSLVLAQDTQYF. DNA for the CDR3: TGTGCCAGCAGCTTGGTATTAGCTCAAGATACGCAGTATTTT. The J gene is TRBJ2-3, the V gene TRBV5-6; D unresolved. Trimming left V 0 bases short and J 5 bases short, with 10 bases between. The CDR3 sequence is 14 residues long. Germline V CDR1 and CDR2: SGHDT, YYEEEE.

The genes are TRBV5-1 and TRBJ1-5, with 8 bases lining up with TRBD1. Germline-derived CDR1 and CDR2 are SGHRS and YFSETQ. V lost 4 bases to trimming and J lost 4 bases; unmatched junction nucleotides: 1. The CDR3 consists of 13 residues. The CDR3 region has the DNA TGCGCCAGCAGCCGGGACAGGAATCAGCCCCAGCATTTT. It is translated as CASSRDRNQPQHF.

The chain employs TRBV6-1 and TRBJ1-6; D remains unclear. V shed 0 bases and J shed 7 bases, with 13 bases lying between them. The germline CDR1 and CDR2 sequences are MNHNS and SASEGT. The CDR3 consists of 16 residues. The CDR3 bases are TGTGCCAGCAGTGAAGCGCGGGCGTCGTGGAATTCACCCCTCCACTTT. Translating gives CASSEARASWNSPLHF.

This rearrangement joins TRBV24-1 to TRBJ1-1; 10 bases map to TRBD1. V shed 1 base and J 1 base; nucleotides not matched to a gene: 8. The germline CDR1 and CDR2 sequences are KGHDR and SFDVKD. The CDR3 runs 18 residues. The CDR3 region has the DNA TGTGCCACCAGTGATTTCCGGGGGGACAGGGGCAAGAACACTGAAGCTTTCTTT. Residues: CATSDFRGDRGKNTEAFF.

This clone appeared once. The genes are TRBV27 and TRBJ1-2; tentative D call: TRBD1 (5 bases). Trimming left V 5 bases short and J 2 bases short, with 9 bases between. The germline V gene encodes CDR1 MNHEY and CDR2 SMNVEV (reference sequence). The CDR3 is 13 residues long. The CDR3 DNA follows: TGTGCCAGCAGTATTGACAGAAACTATGGCTACACCTTC. The encoded protein is CASSIDRNYGYTF.

The rearrangement uses TRBV5-1 and TRBJ1-5, with D tentatively TRBD1 (6 bases). Trimming pared 4 bases from V and 1 base from J, leaving 12 bases between. CDR1 and CDR2 (germline): SGHRS, YFSETQ. This CDR3 spans 15 amino acids. The chain's CDR3 is CASSPRGASNQPQHF. The CDR3, as DNA: TGCGCCAGCAGCCCCAGGGGAGCGAGCAATCAGCCCCAGCATTTT.

The genes are TRBV5-4 and TRBJ1-2; 9 nucleotides agree with TRBD1. CDR1 SGHNT and CDR2 YYREEE come from the germline V gene (reference sequence). The CDR3 spans 16 residues. Unmatched junction bases numbered 8, after V lost 1 base and J lost 4 bases. The CDR3 coding sequence is TGTGCCAGCAGCTTGTCCCGGGACAGGGAGGGCTATGGCTACACCTTC. Translating it yields CASSLSRDREGYGYTF.

This sequence joins TRBV6-5 and TRBJ2-1; weak D call: TRBD2 (6 bases). The CDR3 loop spans 13 amino acids. Germline V lookup: CDR1 MNHEY, CDR2 SVGAGI. V was shortened by 0 bases and J by 9 bases, with 9 bases between the two germline ends. CDR3 coding DNA: TGTGCCAGCAGTTACTCACTGCGGGGTGAGCAGTTCTTC. It specifies CASSYSLRGEQFF.

The gene calls are TRBV9 and TRBJ1-1, with 7 bases fitting TRBD1. The CDR3 is 17 residues long. V lost 0 bases and J lost 0; bases outside the gene matches: 8. The germline V gene has CDR1 SGDLS and CDR2 YYNGEE. The CDR3 sequence is CASSVVRRGTVNTEAFF. The DNA of the CDR3 is TGTGCCAGCAGCGTAGTAAGGAGGGGGACAGTGAACACTGAAGCTTTCTTT.

This clone is classed as large (0.1 to 1%). The V and J genes are TRBV19 and TRBJ2-3; 7 bases fit TRBD1. CDR1 is LNHDA, CDR2 SQIVND, per germline (reference sequence). This CDR3 is built from 15 residues. With 5 bases clipped from V and 0 bases from J, the junction kept 5 bases outside the gene matches. CDR3 bases: TGTGCCAGTAGTGGACAGGAGACTAGCACAGATACGCAGTATTTT. Translated: CASSGQETSTDTQYF.

J is TRBJ2-3 and V is TRBV9, with 9 bases that match TRBD1. J was trimmed by 3 bases and V by 3 bases; bases with no gene match: 8. Germline V CDR1 and CDR2: SGDLS, YYNGEE. The CDR3 loop spans 16 amino acids. CDR3 coding DNA: TGTGCCAGCAGCGGAGACGGGACAGGGAGGACAGATACGCAGTATTTT. Its translation is CASSGDGTGRTDTQYF.

The chain has TRBV20-1 and TRBJ2-5; unclear D gene. Trimming shortened V by 5 bases and J by 0 bases, and 4 bases separated the two germline ends. CDR1 is DFQATT, CDR2 SNEGSKA, per germline (reference sequence). This CDR3 comprises 11 residues. The DNA of the CDR3 is TGCAGTGCTCAGAACCAAGAGACCCAGTACTTC. It specifies CSAQNQETQYF.

The sample holds a few counts of this clone. This chain links TRBV11-2 with TRBJ1-1; 9 nucleotides align to TRBD1. Unmatched junction bases numbered 11, after V lost 5 bases and J lost 7 bases. The V gene's germline CDR1 is SGHAT and CDR2 FQNNGV. This CDR3 is 15 amino acids long. DNA of the CDR3: TGTGCCAGCAGCGGATACAGGGGGCCGAAAGATGAAGCTTTCTTT. Its translation: CASSGYRGPKDEAFF. Variable domain in full (rest from reference TRBV11-2 and TRBJ1-1): EAGVAQSPRYKIIEKRQSVAFWCNPISGHATLYWYQQILGQGPKLLIQFQNNGVVDDSQLPKDRFSAERLKGVDSTLKIQPAKLEDSAVYLCASSGYRGPKDEAFFGQGTRLTVV.

CDR3: CASSPTGANTEAFF. CDR3 in DNA: TGTGCCAGCAGTCCGACAGGGGCTAACACTGAAGCTTTCTTT. The chain has TRBV2 and TRBJ1-1; 8 nucleotides match TRBD1. From germline, CDR1 is SNHLY and CDR2 FYNNEI. CDR3 length: 14 amino acids. V shed 5 bases and J 2 bases; nucleotides not matched to a gene: 4.

The chain couples TRBV27 to TRBJ1-6, with 10 bases identical to TRBD1. The V gene's germline CDR1 is MNHEY and CDR2 SMNVEV (reference sequence). The junction had 9 bases not matched to a gene; V was cut back by 7 bases and J by 9 bases. The CDR3 has 15 amino acids. The CDR3 region is CASTSTGGGRSPLHF. In DNA, the CDR3 is TGTGCCAGCACTTCGACAGGGGGCGGGCGTTCACCCCTCCACTTT.

V is TRBV19 and J is TRBJ2-2; tentative D call: TRBD2 (5 bases). Per the germline V gene, CDR1 is LNHDA and CDR2 is SQIVND (reference sequence). Trimming removed 6 bases from V and 4 bases from J, with 12 bases in between. This CDR3 has 14 amino acids. CDR3 sequence reads: CASRSLGSTGELFF. In DNA, the CDR3 is TGTGCCAGTAGATCCTTAGGGAGCACCGGGGAGCTGTTTTTT.

V usage is TRBV5-1 and J usage is TRBJ2-1; D is undetermined. V lost 4 bases to trimming and J lost 6 bases, with 11 bases between them. Germline loops: CDR1 SGHRS, CDR2 YFSETQ. The CDR3 is 13 amino acids. The CDR3 sequence is CASSLDASNEQFF. The CDR3 region has the DNA TGCGCCAGCAGCCTGGACGCTAGCAATGAGCAGTTCTTC.

J is TRBJ1-6 and V is TRBV4-1; 8 positions match TRBD1. The CDR3 is made up of 15 amino acids. CDR1 and CDR2 (germline): MGHRA, YSYEKL. V dropped 7 bases and J dropped 8; count of bases not matched to a gene: 10. The CDR3 region has the DNA TGCGCCAGCACCATACTGGACAGGGATGATTCACCCCTCCACTTT. Its protein product is CASTILDRDDSPLHF.